One and the same sample provided the 27 T cell receptor beta chains below, sequenced in a study of OX40 agonist ivuxolimab in advanced cancers. Using immunoSEQ multiplex PCR, the repertoire was profiled, and TCRdb retains in-frame clones only, with some absent. Of tens of thousands of clones in the sample, about 85% were seen once. Source: CD4+ or CD8+ T cells sorted from blood, taken in a trial of the OX40 agonist ivuxolimab. The receptors come from an adult with an advanced solid tumor such as melanoma, head and neck, liver or kidney cancer.

J is TRBJ1-6 and V is TRBV5-4, with D possibly TRBD1 on 6 matching bases. The V gene's germline CDR1 is SGHNT and CDR2 YYREEE (reference sequence). The V end was cut by 1 base, the J end by 9 bases, with 14 bases between. The length of the CDR3 is 15 residues. CDR3 DNA sequence: TGTGCCAGCAGCTTGTGGAACAGGGCCCTTTCACCCCTCCACTTT. Protein product: CASSLWNRALSPLHF.

This chain links TRBV7-9 with TRBJ1-6; D remains unclear. CDR1 and CDR2 (germline): SEHNR, FQNEAQ (reference sequence). V was clipped by 6 bases and J by 11 bases, with 14 bases between them. The CDR3 has 13 amino acids. CDR3 residues: CASRPEPWAPLHF. DNA of the CDR3: TGTGCCAGCAGACCGGAACCTTGGGCACCCCTCCACTTT.

The chain recombines TRBV29-1 with TRBJ1-1; D remains unclear. CDR1 SQVTM and CDR2 ANQGSEA come from the germline V gene. The germline V and J ends were trimmed by 2 bases and 8 bases, with 9 bases remaining between them. This CDR3 has 11 residues. For the CDR3, the DNA is TGCAGCGTTGAACGGTGGCGGGAAGCTTTCTTT. As protein: CSVERWREAFF.

V usage is TRBV4-3 and J usage is TRBJ2-1; 7 bases line up with TRBD2. After removal of 2 bases from V and 9 bases from J, the junction contained 7 bases not matched to a gene. The CDR3 loop spans 14 amino acids. Germline V gene sequence: CDR1 LGHNA, CDR2 YSLEER. CDR3: CASSQRLAGGEQFF. The CDR3, as DNA: TGCGCCAGCAGCCAACGACTAGCTGGGGGTGAGCAGTTCTTC.

In the case of this clone: Other DNA sequences in the sample encode the same CDR3. The rearrangement uses TRBV6-5 and TRBJ2-7, with TRBD2 matching 11 bases. This CDR3 region has 14 residues. The V segment lost 6 bases and the J segment 0 bases; nucleotides outside the gene matches: 1. Germline lookup yields CDR1 MNHEY and CDR2 SVGAGI. The CDR3, as DNA: TGTGCCAGCAGCGGGACTAGCGGCTCCTACGAGCAGTACTTC. It codes for CASSGTSGSYEQYF.

J is TRBJ2-6 and V is TRBV5-1; no reliable D call. Germline V gives CDR1 SGHRS, CDR2 YFSETQ. V lost 0 bases and J 3 bases, leaving 4 bases between the germline ends. This CDR3 has 14 amino acids. For the CDR3, the DNA is TGCGCCAGCAGCTTGGCTGGTGGGGCCAACGTCCTGACTTTC. It encodes CASSLAGGANVLTF. The full variable domain, with the rest looked up from reference TRBV5-1 and TRBJ2-6, is KAGVTQTPRYLIKTRGQQVTLSCSPISGHRSVSWYQQTPGQGLQFLFEYFSETQRNKGNFPGRFSGRQFSNSRSEMNVSTLELGDSALYLCASSLAGGANVLTFGAGSRLTVL.

Note on this clone: This CDR3 is also generated by other DNA sequences in the sample. The genes are TRBV30 and TRBJ1-1, with 11 bases that match TRBD1. The V gene's germline CDR1 is GTSNPN and CDR2 SVGIG (reference sequence). Trimming removed 0 bases from V and 3 bases from J; junction bases left unmatched: 3. CDR3 length equals 15 residues. CDR3 protein: CAWSVPGQGDTEAFF. The DNA for the CDR3 is TGTGCCTGGAGTGTACCGGGACAGGGGGACACTGAAGCTTTCTTT.

This clone has only one observation. DNA for the CDR3: TGTGCCAGCAGTCGAGCCCAGGGGAAGCAGTACTTC. Translating it yields CASSRAQGKQYF. The chain carries TRBV6-5 and TRBJ2-7; TRBD1 is a possible D gene (6 bases). V was cut by 5 bases and J by 8 bases, with 13 bases left in between. Germline values: CDR1 MNHEY, CDR2 SVGAGI. The CDR3 runs to 12 residues.

The chain recombines TRBV4-2 with TRBJ1-5; 11 bases align to TRBD1. This CDR3 has 17 residues. After removal of 5 bases from V and 0 bases from J, the junction contained 6 bases not matched to a gene. Germline V lookup: CDR1 LGHNA, CDR2 YNFKEQ. CDR3 protein: CASSNGQGATSNQPQHF. CDR3 nucleotides: TGTGCCAGCAGCAACGGACAGGGGGCTACTAGCAATCAGCCCCAGCATTTT.

J is TRBJ1-3 and V is TRBV7-2; perhaps TRBD1 as D (5 bases). This CDR3 region has 16 residues. The germline gives CDR1 SGHTA, CDR2 FQGNSA. V lost 4 bases, J lost 4 bases, and 17 bases lay in between. The CDR3 spells CASSSGLPRAGNTIYF. DNA of the CDR3: TGTGCCAGCAGCTCGGGACTCCCCAGGGCGGGAAACACCATATATTTT.

The chain uses TRBV11-3 and TRBJ2-3; 9 bases are a match to TRBD1. The V segment lost 5 bases and the J segment 3 bases; nucleotides outside the gene matches: 9. The CDR3 totals 16 residues. Germline CDR1 and CDR2: SGHNT and YENEEA. CDR3: CASSGTWDRATDTQYF. CDR3 coding DNA: TGTGCCAGCAGCGGAACATGGGACAGGGCAACAGATACGCAGTATTTT.

This sequence joins TRBV6-5 and TRBJ2-5; 7 nucleotides match TRBD1. This CDR3 is built from 14 residues. After removal of 6 bases from V and 4 bases from J, the junction contained 8 bases not matched to a gene. Germline V gene data show CDR1 as MNHEY and CDR2 as SVGAGI. CDR3 residues: CASSRTRGRETQYF. Here the CDR3 DNA reads TGTGCCAGCAGCAGAACCAGGGGGAGAGAGACCCAGTACTTC.

This clone appeared a few times. Other DNA sequences in this specimen translate into the identical CDR3. The chain uses TRBV7-2 and TRBJ2-3; 8 nucleotides agree with TRBD1. The CDR3 has 16 residues. Germline CDR1 and CDR2: SGHTA and FQGNSA. V lost 3 bases and J lost 4; bases outside the gene matches: 9. Here the CDR3 reads CASSFLGQGASDTQYF. For the CDR3, the DNA is TGTGCCAGCAGCTTCCTCGGGCAGGGGGCATCAGATACGCAGTATTTT.

The chain has TRBV9 and TRBJ2-1; TRBD2 matches at 8 bases. CDR1 and CDR2 from the germline V gene are SGDLS and YYNGEE. The CDR3 loop spans 14 amino acids. Trimming removed 4 bases from V and 8 bases from J; junction bases left unmatched: 8. CDR3: CASSQRTSWDEQFF. CDR3 in DNA: TGTGCCAGCAGCCAGCGGACTAGCTGGGATGAGCAGTTCTTC.

The chain uses TRBV30 and TRBJ1-1, with TRBD1 matching over 9 bases. V lost 6 bases, J lost 4 bases, and 6 bases stayed unmatched. Germline V gene data show CDR1 as GTSNPN and CDR2 as SVGIG (reference sequence). CDR3 size: 13 residues. CDR3 in amino acids: CACGQGIGTEAFF. The CDR3 DNA is TGTGCCTGTGGACAGGGGATCGGCACTGAAGCTTTCTTT.

J is TRBJ2-2 and V is TRBV2; 9 bases are a match to TRBD2. V shed 6 bases and J 8 bases; nucleotides not matched to a gene: 4. Germline loops: CDR1 SNHLY, CDR2 FYNNEI. The length of the CDR3 is 13 residues. CDR3 amino acids: CASRGSGRGELFF. CDR3 DNA sequence: TGTGCCAGCAGGGGTAGCGGGAGAGGGGAGCTGTTTTTT. Drawing the rest from reference TRBV2 and TRBJ2-2, the complete variable domain is EPEVTQTPSHQVTQMGQEVILRCVPISNHLYFYWYRQILGQKVEFLVSFYNNEISEKSEIFDDQFSVERPDGSNFTLKIRSTKLEDSAMYFCASRGSGRGELFFGEGSRLTVL.

The table lists this clone with many counts. In DNA, the CDR3 is TGCAGCGTTGGCGGACAGCTCAACTATGGCTACACCTTC. Protein sequence: CSVGGQLNYGYTF. This chain links TRBV29-1 with TRBJ1-2, with D tentatively TRBD1 (6 bases). Germline CDR1 is SQVTM and CDR2 is ANQGSEA. The CDR3 covers 13 residues. Trimming took off 4 bases at V and 2 bases at J, with 11 bases between the two ends.

V usage is TRBV5-6 and J usage is TRBJ1-3; D may be TRBD1 (5 bases). Trimming left V 0 bases short and J 3 bases short, with 13 bases between. Germline assignment: CDR1 SGHDT and CDR2 YYEEEE. The CDR3 is made up of 16 amino acids. The CDR3 loop is CASSLGGGGFGNTIYF. DNA for the CDR3: TGTGCCAGCAGCTTGGGCGGCGGGGGGTTTGGAAACACCATATATTTT.

The chain joins TRBV5-8 to TRBJ2-7; D gene unclear. Trimming left V 7 bases short and J 4 bases short, with 3 bases between. Per the germline V gene, CDR1 is SGHTS and CDR2 is YDEGEE. This CDR3 is built from 9 residues. The chain's CDR3 is CASAYEQYF. In nucleotides, the CDR3 is TGTGCCAGCGCGTACGAGCAGTACTTC. Full variable domain (remainder filled in from reference TRBV5-8 and TRBJ2-7): EAGVTQSPTHLIKTRGQQATLRCSPISGHTSVYWYQQALGLGLQFLLWYDEGEERNRGNFPPRFSGRQFPNYSSELNVNALELEDSALYLCASAYEQYFGPGTRLTVT.

The CDR3 DNA reads TGTGCCAGCAGCGTCAGACTAGCGGGAGCAGAGACCCAGTACTTC. Its translation is CASSVRLAGAETQYF. The chain uses TRBV13 and TRBJ2-5; 12 bases are a match to TRBD2. V shed 5 bases and J 4 bases; nucleotides not matched to a gene: 5. This CDR3 is built from 15 residues. Germline CDR1 and CDR2: PRHDT and FYEKMQ (reference sequence). Complete variable domain (other parts from reference TRBV13 and TRBJ2-5): AAGVIQSPRHLIKEKRETATLKCYPIPRHDTVYWYQQGPGQDPQFLISFYEKMQSDKGSIPDRFSAQQFSDYHSELNMSSLELGDSALYFCASSVRLAGAETQYFGPGTRLLVL.

V and J are TRBV7-9 and TRBJ2-1; the D gene is possibly TRBD2 (5 bases). The V and J ends lost 5 bases and 0 bases respectively, with 14 bases between them. The CDR3 totals 16 residues. Germline CDR1 and CDR2: SEHNR and FQNEAQ (reference sequence). The CDR3, as DNA: TGTGCCAGCAGCCGAGGACTCCTGAGCTCCTACAATGAGCAGTTCTTC. Its translation is CASSRGLLSSYNEQFF.

Comment on this clone: Sequence at one end of the junction differs from germline and may be a read error. The chain uses TRBV7-9 and TRBJ2-7, with D unresolved. Germline V lookup: CDR1 SEHNR, CDR2 FQNEAQ (reference sequence). The CDR3 runs to 13 residues. Here the CDR3 reads CASSKSGQSILVF. The DNA of the CDR3 is TGTGCCAGCAGCAAATCCGGCCAATCCATCCTGGTCTTC. The variable domain in full, with the rest retrieved from reference TRBV7-9 and TRBJ2-7, is DTGVSQNPRHKITKRGQNVTFRCDPISEHNRLYWYRQTLGQGPEFLTYFQNEAQLEKSRLLSDRFSAERPKGSFSTLEIQRTEQGDSAMYLCASSKSGQSILVFGPGTRLTVT.

This chain connects TRBV9 to TRBJ1-1; 12 bases align to TRBD1. Per the germline V gene, CDR1 is SGDLS and CDR2 is YYNGEE. The ends lost 4 bases at V and 11 bases at J; junction bases unmatched: 6. CDR3 length: 13 residues. Here the CDR3 DNA reads TGTGCCAGCAGCACCGGGGACAGGGGGCAGGCTTTCTTT. The encoded protein is CASSTGDRGQAFF. The full variable domain, in which reference TRBV9 and TRBJ1-1 provide the parts outside the CDR3, is DSGVTQTPKHLITATGQRVTLRCSPRSGDLSVYWYQQSLDQGLQFLIQYYNGEERAKGNILERFSAQQFPDLHSELNLSSLELGDSALYFCASSTGDRGQAFFGQGTRLTVV.

V gene TRBV11-1 combines with J gene TRBJ2-7, with 8 bases matching TRBD1. The CDR3 extends over 16 amino acids. Germline trimming cut 4 bases from V and 1 base from J; bases unmatched to any gene: 9. In germline, CDR1 is SGHAT, CDR2 FQDESV (reference sequence). The CDR3 reads CASSSGQGRGSYEQYF. Written as DNA, the CDR3 is TGTGCCAGCAGCTCCGGACAGGGTCGGGGATCCTACGAGCAGTACTTC.

J is TRBJ1-2 and V is TRBV28; possibly TRBD1 for D (6 bases). The CDR3 consists of 13 residues. V was trimmed by 3 bases and J by 8 bases, leaving 13 bases between them. Per germline, CDR1 MDHEN and CDR2 SYDVKM. In nucleotides, the CDR3 is TGTGCCAGCAGTTTTCGGGGGCGCGGGGGCTACACCTTC. Its translation is CASSFRGRGGYTF.

Here the CDR3 reads CASSGGQGITGELFF. Written as DNA, the CDR3 is TGTGCCAGCAGCGGGGGACAGGGGATCACCGGGGAGCTGTTTTTT. The chain couples TRBV4-2 to TRBJ2-2; 10 bases map to TRBD1. The trim removed 5 bases at V and 4 bases at J, leaving 4 bases unmatched. The CDR3 consists of 15 residues. CDR1 LGHNA and CDR2 YNFKEQ come from the germline V gene.

The chain has TRBV12-5 and TRBJ2-7; 10 bases are a match to TRBD1. Germline CDR1 reads LGHNT; CDR2 reads FRNRAP. CDR3 length: 16 residues. V lost 0 bases to trimming and J lost 6 bases; unmatched junction nucleotides: 8. The DNA of the CDR3 is TGTGCTAGTGGTTTGGTACACCGGACAGGGGGGTTCGAGCAGTACTTC. Its translation: CASGLVHRTGGFEQYF. Variable domain in full (rest from reference TRBV12-5 and TRBJ2-7): DARVTQTPRHKVTEMGQEVTMRCQPILGHNTVFWYRQTMMQGLELLAYFRNRAPLDDSGMPKDRFSAEMPDATLATLKIQPSEPRDSAVYFCASGLVHRTGGFEQYFGPGTRLTVT.